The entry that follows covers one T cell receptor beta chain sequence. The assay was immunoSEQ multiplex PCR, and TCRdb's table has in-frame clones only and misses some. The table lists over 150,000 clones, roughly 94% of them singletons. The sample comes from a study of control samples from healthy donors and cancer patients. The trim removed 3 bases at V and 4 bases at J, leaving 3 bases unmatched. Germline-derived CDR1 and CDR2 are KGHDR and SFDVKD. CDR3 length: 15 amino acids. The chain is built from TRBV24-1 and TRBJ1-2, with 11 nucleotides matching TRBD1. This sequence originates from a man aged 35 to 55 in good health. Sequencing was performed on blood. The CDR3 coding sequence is TGTGCCACCAGTGATGCGGGGACAGGGGGCTATGGCTACACCTTC. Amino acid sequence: CATSDAGTGGYGYTF.